Shown below are 11 T cell receptor beta chains from a single sample sequenced in a study of regulatory T cells in long-lasting Graves disease. Library construction for TCR beta used iRepertoire HTBI primers and Arm-PCR of CDR3 regions. One entry per CDR3 protein results from TCRdb running MiXCR on the multiplex PCR reads. The sample lists more than 300,000 distinct CDR3 sequences, approximately 23% occurring once. Time point specified: persistent/refractory GD, antithyroid drugs over 5 years with positive TRAb. The TCR library was prepared using RNA isolated from PBMCs. The sample in question was peripheral blood mononuclear cells (PBMCs), obtained when the disease was refractory, from a patient treated with antithyroid drugs. These receptors came from a woman in her thirties or forties with Graves disease.

On this clonotype itself: A much larger clone is a single base away; this may be a read error. The CDR3 does not close with the conserved phenylalanine or tryptophan, likely indicating a read error. The chain is built from TRBV20-1 and TRBJ1-5; no clear D gene. The CDR3 spans 13 residues. Germline assignment: CDR1 DFQATT and CDR2 SNEGSKA (reference sequence). With 2 bases removed from V and 8 bases from J, the gap between germline ends came to 13 bases. This CDR3 reads CSARWGQTKPQHL. The CDR3 DNA sequence: TGCAGTGCTAGATGGGGTCAGACAAAGCCCCAGCATCTT.

In its sample, this clonotype was seen many times. This chain joins TRBV28 and TRBJ1-5, with a weak D call TRBD1 (5 bases). The V gene lost 7 bases and the J gene lost 8 bases, with 15 bases spanning the gap. From germline, CDR1 is MDHEN and CDR2 SYDVKM. The CDR3 has 13 amino acids. The CDR3 is CASKVRGGKPQHF. The DNA of the CDR3 is TGTGCCAGCAAGGTTAGGGGCGGGAAGCCCCAGCATTTT.

This clonotype was detected a few times. This chain connects TRBV7-3 to TRBJ2-2, with TRBD1 matching 8 bases. Germline CDR1 and CDR2: SGHTA and FQGTGA. The V gene end was trimmed by 5 bases and the J gene end by 6 bases; junction bases not matched to a gene: 5. CDR3 length equals 14 residues. As DNA, the CDR3 is TGTGCCAGCAGCAAGCGACAGGGGTCCGGGGAGCTGTTTTTT. It is translated as CASSKRQGSGELFF.

At least ten counts were recorded for this clonotype. The CDR3 DNA is TGTGCCAGCAGTTTATTAGGCAGTCGGCAAGAGACCCAGTACTTC. Its translation is CASSLLGSRQETQYF. V and J are TRBV27 and TRBJ2-5; D unresolved. Deletions cut 1 base from V and 2 bases from J, with 11 bases between. This CDR3 is 15 amino acids long. Germline CDR1 is MNHEY and CDR2 is SMNVEV (reference sequence).

As regards this clonotype: Just one base apart from a much larger clone, this may be a read error. V is TRBV2 and J is TRBJ2-5; a weak D match, TRBD2 (6 bases). Per the germline V gene, CDR1 is SNHLY and CDR2 is FYNNEI. CDR3 length: 11 amino acids. The CDR3 protein is CTSREAETQYF. CDR3 in DNA: TGTACCAGCAGGGAGGCAGAGACCCAGTACTTC.

This clonotype was seen many times. The chain uses TRBV2 and TRBJ1-1; D ambiguous. Trimming pared 7 bases from V and 2 bases from J, leaving 17 bases between. The germline V gene has CDR1 SNHLY and CDR2 FYNNEI. This CDR3 has 15 residues. The CDR3 sequence: CASIRGGDPNTEAFF. CDR3 bases: TGTGCCAGCATCAGAGGTGGGGATCCTAACACTGAAGCTTTCTTT.

This clonotype was picked up many times. This chain connects TRBV28 to TRBJ1-6; D is undetermined. The CDR3 is 17 amino acids. The V and J ends lost 3 bases and 0 bases respectively, with 12 bases between them. Per the germline V gene, CDR1 is MDHEN and CDR2 is SYDVKM. DNA of the CDR3: TGTGCCAGCAGTTTTTTGGCACCTAGCTCCTATAATTCACCCCTCCACTTT. Protein sequence: CASSFLAPSSYNSPLHF.

This clonotype was recorded at least ten times. The chain has TRBV20-1 and TRBJ2-7; TRBD2 aligns across 9 bases. Germline CDR1 is DFQATT and CDR2 is SNEGSKA (reference sequence). V was clipped by 5 bases and J by 5 bases; unmatched bases: 4. CDR3 length: 12 amino acids. The CDR3 loop reads CSALAGPHEQYF. In DNA, the CDR3 is TGCAGTGCTCTAGCGGGACCCCACGAGCAGTACTTC.

The chain couples TRBV29-1 to TRBJ2-1; 8 bases match TRBD1. After removal of 4 bases from V and 4 bases from J, the junction contained 0 bases not matched to a gene. Looked up from germline, CDR1 is SQVTM and CDR2 is ANQGSEA. CDR3 length: 12 amino acids. The DNA for the CDR3 is TGCAGCGTTGGGACAGGGTACAATGAGCAGTTCTTC. Its protein is CSVGTGYNEQFF.

There are a few counts of this clonotype. The chain employs TRBV29-1 and TRBJ2-2; 8 bases match TRBD2. V lost 3 bases to trimming and J lost 2 bases; unmatched junction nucleotides: 5. Germline CDR1 reads SQVTM; CDR2 reads ANQGSEA. CDR3 size: 15 residues. The CDR3 spells CSVDISGANTGELFF. CDR3 in DNA: TGCAGCGTTGATATTAGCGGGGCTAACACCGGGGAGCTGTTTTTT.

This clonotype was seen ten or more times. The chain links TRBV28 to TRBJ2-7; D might be TRBD2 (6 bases). The CDR3 has 14 amino acids. CDR1 MDHEN and CDR2 SYDVKM come from the germline V gene. Trimming stripped 2 bases from V and 0 bases from J, with 8 bases between. CDR3 region: CASSLGGVSYEQYF. The CDR3 DNA reads TGTGCCAGCAGTTTAGGCGGGGTCTCCTACGAGCAGTACTTC.